The 30 T cell receptor beta chains presented below share a single source sample, sequenced in a study of glioma-infiltrating T cells after dendritic cell vaccination. Generated by immunoSEQ multiplex PCR, the TCRdb table keeps only in-frame clones and is missing some. The sample has 93,000 or so clones, 79% seen once. The sample here was blood, taken before dendritic cell vaccination. These receptors all stem from a human donor with glioblastoma.

In DNA, the CDR3 is TGTGCCAGCAGCCAAGTGATGTCGGGAGCGGAAGCTTTCTTT. This codes for CASSQVMSGAEAFF. The chain employs TRBV4-2 and TRBJ1-1, with no clear D. The ends were cut back, 1 base at V and 8 bases at J, with 14 bases in the middle. The germline V gene has CDR1 LGHNA and CDR2 YNFKEQ. The CDR3 spans 14 residues.

The chain is built from TRBV4-2 and TRBJ2-1, with TRBD2 as a possible D gene (5 bases). This CDR3 spans 16 amino acids. Trimming shortened V by 0 bases and J by 7 bases, and 16 bases separated the two germline ends. The V gene's germline CDR1 is LGHNA and CDR2 YNFKEQ. The CDR3 bases are TGTGCCAGCAGCCAAGATGCGGGTCTAGTAGGGAATGAGCAGTTCTTC. It specifies CASSQDAGLVGNEQFF.

The chain recombines TRBV2 with TRBJ2-2; 9 positions match TRBD2. The CDR3 runs to 15 residues. Germline V gene sequence: CDR1 SNHLY, CDR2 FYNNEI. V shed 5 bases, J shed 3 bases, and the junction held 4 bases outside the gene matches. CDR3 in amino acids: CASSFSGGDTGELFF. In nucleotides, the CDR3 is TGTGCCAGCAGTTTTAGCGGGGGAGACACCGGGGAGCTGTTTTTT. Looking up the rest from reference TRBV2 and TRBJ2-2 gives the full variable domain: EPEVTQTPSHQVTQMGQEVILRCVPISNHLYFYWYRQILGQKVEFLVSFYNNEISEKSEIFDDQFSVERPDGSNFTLKIRSTKLEDSAMYFCASSFSGGDTGELFFGEGSRLTVL.

The chain recombines TRBV11-2 with TRBJ2-3; TRBD2 might be the D (5 bases). This CDR3 comprises 15 residues. V lost 3 bases and J 6 bases, leaving 16 bases between the germline ends. Germline CDR1 and CDR2: SGHAT and FQNNGV. CDR3 coding DNA: TGTGCCAGCAGCTTTTCTAGCTTTCAAGGGGATACGCAGTATTTT. Encoded protein: CASSFSSFQGDTQYF.

This rearrangement joins TRBV2 to TRBJ2-7; TRBD1 matches at 8 bases. After removal of 6 bases from V and 6 bases from J, the junction contained 16 bases not matched to a gene. Germline V lookup: CDR1 SNHLY, CDR2 FYNNEI. The CDR3 runs 16 residues. CDR3 DNA sequence: TGTGCCAGCAGCTACAGACCCGGACAGGGCCAAATCGAGCAGTACTTC. Translating it yields CASSYRPGQGQIEQYF.

The rearrangement uses TRBV11-2 and TRBJ2-1, with D possibly being TRBD2 (5 bases). Trimming removed 2 bases at V and 7 bases at J, with 15 bases between. The CDR3 is made up of 15 amino acids. Germline V gives CDR1 SGHAT, CDR2 FQNNGV. CDR3 residues: CASSLLSGLWNEQFF. CDR3 DNA sequence: TGTGCCAGCAGCTTACTTTCCGGACTGTGGAATGAGCAGTTCTTC. The variable domain in full, completed from reference TRBV11-2 and TRBJ2-1, reads EAGVAQSPRYKIIEKRQSVAFWCNPISGHATLYWYQQILGQGPKLLIQFQNNGVVDDSQLPKDRFSAERLKGVDSTLKIQPAKLEDSAVYLCASSLLSGLWNEQFFGPGTRLTVL.

V and J are TRBV4-1 and TRBJ1-1; a possible D gene is TRBD1 (6 bases). This CDR3 is 15 amino acids long. Germline V gene data show CDR1 as MGHRA and CDR2 as YSYEKL. The V and J ends lost 3 bases and 3 bases respectively, with 14 bases between them. This CDR3 is CASSQGRGRDTEAFF. DNA for the CDR3: TGCGCCAGCAGCCAGGGCAGGGGTCGAGACACTGAAGCTTTCTTT.

J is TRBJ2-1 and V is TRBV7-3, with 7 bases matching TRBD2. The CDR3 has 14 amino acids. CDR1 and CDR2 from the germline V gene are SGHTA and FQGTGA. The V gene end was trimmed by 1 base and the J gene end by 8 bases; junction bases not matched to a gene: 5. CDR3 bases: TGTGCCAGCAGCTTAAGCGGGAGATCCGATGAGCAGTTCTTC. The encoded protein is CASSLSGRSDEQFF.

This clone was recorded at least ten times. The V gene is TRBV4-1, the J gene TRBJ2-3, with D hard to call. The germline V and J ends were trimmed by 4 bases and 3 bases, with 20 bases remaining between them. CDR3 length: 17 residues. The germline V gene encodes CDR1 MGHRA and CDR2 YSYEKL. The chain's CDR3 is CASSPRAVAVPTDTQYF. As DNA, the CDR3 is TGCGCCAGCAGCCCCCGCGCTGTAGCCGTTCCGACAGATACGCAGTATTTT.

Only a few counts were recorded for this clone. The chain carries TRBV7-2 and TRBJ1-1; D is possibly TRBD1 (5 bases). This CDR3 comprises 14 residues. Germline V gene data show CDR1 as SGHTA and CDR2 as FQGNSA. The V end was cut by 5 bases, the J end by 0 bases, with 10 bases between. The CDR3 DNA reads as TGTGCCAGCAGCACACGACAGATGAACACTGAAGCTTTCTTT. Translated: CASSTRQMNTEAFF.

The V gene is TRBV18, the J gene TRBJ2-7; 8 bases match TRBD2. The CDR3 is made up of 15 amino acids. The V gene end was trimmed by 3 bases and the J gene end by 2 bases; junction bases not matched to a gene: 6. Germline CDR1 KGHSH, CDR2 LQKENI. The CDR3 protein is CASSPPSGRTYEQYF. The CDR3 region has the DNA TGTGCCAGCTCACCCCCTAGCGGGCGCACCTACGAGCAGTACTTC.

V gene TRBV6-5 combines with J gene TRBJ1-5; 9 bases are shared with TRBD1. The CDR3 loop spans 14 amino acids. Germline V gene sequence: CDR1 MNHEY, CDR2 SVGAGI. J was trimmed by 4 bases and V by 6 bases; bases with no gene match: 4. CDR3 protein: CASSLGQGNQPQHF. The CDR3 nucleotides are TGTGCCAGCAGCCTGGGACAGGGTAATCAGCCCCAGCATTTT.

The V gene is TRBV10-3, the J gene TRBJ2-1; TRBD2 matches 8 bases. This CDR3 region has 15 residues. J was trimmed by 6 bases and V by 4 bases; bases with no gene match: 8. Looked up from germline, CDR1 is ENHRY and CDR2 is SYGVKD. The CDR3 protein is CAISAVGAGGNEQFF. CDR3 in DNA: TGTGCCATCAGTGCCGTAGGGGCGGGGGGCAATGAGCAGTTCTTC.

This clone was counted a few times. The CDR3 loop is CASSTSVETQYF. As DNA, the CDR3 is TGTGCCAGCTCAACTAGTGTGGAGACCCAGTACTTC. The chain combines TRBV6-6 with TRBJ2-5, with a tentative D call TRBD2 (5 bases). The CDR3 spans 12 residues. Germline V gives CDR1 MNHNY, CDR2 SVGAGI (reference sequence). V gave up 8 bases and J gave up 5 bases, with 12 bases separating them.

This clone was observed once. J is TRBJ2-1 and V is TRBV19; 8 positions match TRBD2. This CDR3 has 18 amino acids. Germline V gene lookup returns CDR1 LNHDA and CDR2 SQIVND (reference sequence). Unmatched junction bases numbered 10, after V lost 0 bases and J lost 3 bases. DNA of the CDR3: TGTGCCAGTAGTATAGACTCGCCGGGACTAGTCTTCTACAATGAGCAGTTCTTC. It is translated as CASSIDSPGLVFYNEQFF.

The CDR3 region is CASSFAGGPETQYF. CDR3 nucleotide sequence: TGCGCCAGCAGCTTCGCGGGGGGGCCGGAGACCCAGTACTTC. The chain uses TRBV5-1 and TRBJ2-5; 9 nucleotides align to TRBD2. The germline V gene encodes CDR1 SGHRS and CDR2 YFSETQ. The CDR3 contains 14 residues. J gave up 5 bases and V 2 bases, and 4 bases lay outside the gene matches.

V usage is TRBV5-6 and J usage is TRBJ2-1, with D tentatively TRBD2 (5 bases). CDR3 length: 14 amino acids. Deletions cut 2 bases from V and 7 bases from J, with 13 bases between. Germline CDR1 and CDR2: SGHDT and YYEEEE. CDR3 protein: CASSFSSSGNEQFF. CDR3 DNA: TGTGCCAGCAGCTTCAGCTCTTCGGGGAATGAGCAGTTCTTC.

This chain uses TRBV2 with TRBJ2-5; TRBD2 matches 8 bases. V lost 1 base and J lost 5; bases outside the gene matches: 3. Germline V gene data show CDR1 as SNHLY and CDR2 as FYNNEI. The CDR3 loop spans 14 amino acids. This CDR3 is CASSEEAGEETQYF. The CDR3 bases are TGTGCCAGCAGTGAAGAAGCGGGGGAGGAGACCCAGTACTTC.

This chain joins TRBV6-5 and TRBJ2-7; no definite D call. V shed 5 bases and J shed 12 bases, with 20 bases lying between them. CDR1 is MNHEY and CDR2 is SVGAGI in the germline V gene. The CDR3 sequence is 13 residues long. CDR3 residues: CASSEDVIRQRYF. CDR3 in DNA: TGTGCCAGCAGTGAAGACGTGATTAGGCAGCGGTACTTC.

This chain's CDR3 is CAWSDPGQVGPYEQYF. The CDR3 bases are TGTGCCTGGAGTGACCCCGGACAGGTGGGGCCCTACGAGCAGTACTTC. The chain carries TRBV30 and TRBJ2-7; TRBD1 agrees at 7 bases. Germline CDR1 GTSNPN, CDR2 SVGIG (reference sequence). This CDR3 has 16 residues. Unmatched junction bases numbered 11, after V lost 1 base and J lost 2 bases.

This sequence joins TRBV18 and TRBJ1-1; weak D call: TRBD1 (5 bases). CDR3 size: 14 residues. V dropped 3 bases and J dropped 7 bases, with 15 bases sitting between them. The V gene's germline CDR1 is KGHSH and CDR2 LQKENI. The CDR3 sequence: CASSPGGNEVEAFF. The CDR3 DNA is TGTGCCAGCTCACCGGGGGGGAATGAGGTTGAAGCTTTCTTT. The whole variable domain, remainder taken from reference TRBV18 and TRBJ1-1, is NAGVMQNPRHLVRRRGQEARLRCSPMKGHSHVYWYRQLPEEGLKFMVYLQKENIIDESGMPKERFSAEFPKEGPSILRIQQVVRGDSAAYFCASSPGGNEVEAFFGQGTRLTVV.

CDR3 DNA sequence: TGCGCCAGCAGACCCGACAGGGTCCACGGGCAGTACTTC. Translated: CASRPDRVHGQYF. The chain has TRBV5-1 and TRBJ2-7; TRBD1 agrees at 7 bases. The germline V gene encodes CDR1 SGHRS and CDR2 YFSETQ. J was trimmed by 9 bases and V by 5 bases; bases with no gene match: 11. This CDR3 is 13 amino acids long.

This clone counts as medium-sized. This chain links TRBV4-1 with TRBJ2-1; 13 bases are shared with TRBD2. There are 15 residues in the CDR3. Losses at the gene ends were 4 bases for V and 7 bases for J; bases not matched to a gene: 4. Germline CDR1 MGHRA, CDR2 YSYEKL. CDR3 coding DNA: TGCGCCAGCAGCCTACTAGCGGGGGGGACTAATGAGCAGTTCTTC. Residues: CASSLLAGGTNEQFF.

This rearrangement joins TRBV2 to TRBJ2-7; 7 nucleotides align to TRBD1. CDR3 length equals 14 residues. CDR1 and CDR2 (germline): SNHLY, FYNNEI. Trimming at V came to 6 bases and at J to 3 bases, leaving 8 bases not matched to a gene. The CDR3 DNA sequence: TGTGCCAGCAGCGGGACAGTGCGACTCTACGAGCAGTACTTC. It encodes CASSGTVRLYEQYF.

This clone was seen a handful of times. The V call is TRBV7-9, the J call TRBJ2-1; maybe TRBD2 (6 bases). Trimming cost V 5 bases and J 0 bases, with 14 bases left between them. CDR3 size: 16 residues. CDR1 SEHNR and CDR2 FQNEAQ come from the germline V gene (reference sequence). The CDR3, as DNA: TGTGCCAGCAGCGGAAAGCGGGTGAGCTCCTACAATGAGCAGTTCTTC. As protein: CASSGKRVSSYNEQFF. Complete variable domain (other parts from reference TRBV7-9 and TRBJ2-1): DTGVSQNPRHKITKRGQNVTFRCDPISEHNRLYWYRQTLGQGPEFLTYFQNEAQLEKSRLLSDRFSAERPKGSFSTLEIQRTEQGDSAMYLCASSGKRVSSYNEQFFGPGTRLTVL.

This chain links TRBV6-1 with TRBJ2-7, with 9 bases aligning to TRBD1. The ends lost 5 bases at V and 1 base at J; junction bases unmatched: 6. Germline V lookup: CDR1 MNHNS, CDR2 SASEGT. There are 15 residues in the CDR3. CDR3 sequence (DNA): TGTGCCAGCAGTAGAACAGGGGGCCGGTCCTACGAGCAGTACTTC. It codes for CASSRTGGRSYEQYF.

Remarks on this clone: The germline gene is not matched at one end of the junction; a read error may be the cause. The DNA for the CDR3 is TGTGCCAGCAGCTCAACCGGGACAGGGGACGGCTACACCTTC. Translating gives CASSSTGTGDGYTF. The chain has TRBV5-1 and TRBJ1-2, with 10 positions matching TRBD1. CDR1 and CDR2 (germline): SGHRS, YFSETQ. CDR3 length: 14 residues.

The chain combines TRBV5-5 with TRBJ2-7; D might be TRBD1 (5 bases). CDR1 SGHKS and CDR2 YYEKEE come from the germline V gene (reference sequence). Trimming removed 7 bases at V and 2 bases at J, with 19 bases between. The length of the CDR3 is 15 residues. As DNA, the CDR3 is TGTGCCAGCCACGGGTGGCAGGGCTCAACCTACGAGCAGTACTTC. Its protein is CASHGWQGSTYEQYF.

J is TRBJ1-2 and V is TRBV7-9; 7 nucleotides agree with TRBD1. CDR1 and CDR2 (germline): SEHNR, FQNEAQ (reference sequence). The CDR3 totals 14 residues. Trimming removed 5 bases from V and 4 bases from J; junction bases left unmatched: 7. This chain's CDR3 is CASSERQGTYGYTF. The CDR3 coding sequence is TGTGCCAGCAGCGAGAGACAGGGCACCTATGGCTACACCTTC.

This sequence joins TRBV6-1 and TRBJ2-1, with TRBD2 identical over 7 bases. CDR1 is MNHNS and CDR2 is SASEGT in the germline V gene. V trimming: 1 base; J trimming: 6 bases; junction bases outside the gene matches: 12. The CDR3 runs 17 residues. Here the CDR3 reads CASSEVGGGSAGNEQFF. For the CDR3, the DNA is TGTGCCAGCAGTGAAGTCGGGGGAGGGTCAGCGGGCAATGAGCAGTTCTTC.